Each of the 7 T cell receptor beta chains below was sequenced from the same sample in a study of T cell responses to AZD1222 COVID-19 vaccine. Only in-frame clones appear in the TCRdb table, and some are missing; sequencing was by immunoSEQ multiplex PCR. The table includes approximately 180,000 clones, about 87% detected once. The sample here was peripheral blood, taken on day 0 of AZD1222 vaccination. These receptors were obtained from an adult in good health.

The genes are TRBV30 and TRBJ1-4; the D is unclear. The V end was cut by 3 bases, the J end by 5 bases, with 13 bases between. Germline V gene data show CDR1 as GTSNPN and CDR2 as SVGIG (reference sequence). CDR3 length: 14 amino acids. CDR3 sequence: CAWRTRQRNEKLFF. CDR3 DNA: TGTGCCTGGAGAACCCGGCAACGGAATGAAAAACTGTTTTTT.

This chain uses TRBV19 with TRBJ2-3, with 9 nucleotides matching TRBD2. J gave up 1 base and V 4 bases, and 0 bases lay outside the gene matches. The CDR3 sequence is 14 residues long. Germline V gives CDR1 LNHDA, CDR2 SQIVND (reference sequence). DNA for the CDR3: TGTGCCAGTAGTAGACTAGCGGGCACAGATACGCAGTATTTT. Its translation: CASSRLAGTDTQYF.

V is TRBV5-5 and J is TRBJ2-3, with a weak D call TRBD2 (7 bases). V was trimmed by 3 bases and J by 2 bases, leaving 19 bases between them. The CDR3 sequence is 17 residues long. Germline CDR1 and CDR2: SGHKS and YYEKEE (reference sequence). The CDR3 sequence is CASSSNRASGHTDTQYF. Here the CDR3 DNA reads TGTGCCAGCAGCTCCAACAGGGCTAGCGGACACACAGATACGCAGTATTTT. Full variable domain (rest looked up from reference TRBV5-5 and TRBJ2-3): DAGVTQSPTHLIKTRGQQVTLRCSPISGHKSVSWYQQVLGQGPQFIFQYYEKEERGRGNFPDRFSARQFPNYSSELNVNALLLGDSALYLCASSSNRASGHTDTQYFGPGTRLTVL.

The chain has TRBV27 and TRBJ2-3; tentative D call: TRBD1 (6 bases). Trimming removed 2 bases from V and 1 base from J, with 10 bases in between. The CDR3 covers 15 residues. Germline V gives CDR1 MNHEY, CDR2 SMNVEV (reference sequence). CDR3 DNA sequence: TGTGCCAGCAGTTTAGTACAGGGTCGCACAGATACGCAGTATTTT. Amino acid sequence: CASSLVQGRTDTQYF.

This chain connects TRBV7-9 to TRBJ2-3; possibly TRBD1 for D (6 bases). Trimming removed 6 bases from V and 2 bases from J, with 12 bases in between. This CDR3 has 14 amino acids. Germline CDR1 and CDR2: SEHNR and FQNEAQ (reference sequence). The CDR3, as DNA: TGTGCCAGCAGTCGGGACACTAACACAGATACGCAGTATTTT. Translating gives CASSRDTNTDTQYF.

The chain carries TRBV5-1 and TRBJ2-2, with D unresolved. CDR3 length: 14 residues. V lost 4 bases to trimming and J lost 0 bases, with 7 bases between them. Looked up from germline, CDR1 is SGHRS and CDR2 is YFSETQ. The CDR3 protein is CASSTTPNTGELFF. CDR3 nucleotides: TGCGCCAGCAGCACCACTCCGAACACCGGGGAGCTGTTTTTT.

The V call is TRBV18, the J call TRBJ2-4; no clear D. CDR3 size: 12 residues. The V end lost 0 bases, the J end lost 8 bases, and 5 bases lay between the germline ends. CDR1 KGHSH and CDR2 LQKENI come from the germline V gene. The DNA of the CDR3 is TGTGCCAGCTCACCACCGTCCTACATTCAGTACTTC. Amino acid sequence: CASSPPSYIQYF.